This T cell receptor beta chain was sequenced in a study of shared clonotypes between healthy human individuals. CD8 cells regarded as naive lacked CD45RO, were positively chosen for CCR7, and omitted terminally differentiated effector memory CD45RA+ cells. This CDR3 has 14 residues. The V end lost 5 bases, the J end lost 4 bases, and 12 bases lay between the germline ends. CDR1 and CDR2 from the germline V gene are LNHDA and SQIVND (reference sequence). TCRdb's copy holds only in-frame clones and misses some; the assay was immunoSEQ multiplex PCR. Among approximately 1.9 million clones listed, around 93% were seen once.

The J gene is TRBJ1-5, the V gene TRBV19; D uncertain. The receptor's source is a man younger than 35 in good health. Some clones in this sample may be carry-over from other donors' samples. Sequencing was done on a sample of naive CD8+ T cells from PBMCs. CDR3 protein: CASSPRPINQPQHF. CDR3 sequence (DNA): TGTGCCAGTAGTCCTCGACCGATTAATCAGCCCCAGCATTTT.